This T cell receptor (beta chain) is drawn from a study of tumor-infiltrating lymphocytes in oesophageal squamous cell carcinoma. The CDR3 loop spans 15 amino acids. V trimming: 4 bases; J trimming: 1 base; junction bases outside the gene matches: 10. CDR1 and CDR2 (germline): GTSNPN, SVGIG (reference sequence). TCRdb ran MiXCR on the PCR reads and lists one entry per CDR3 protein. The sample lists around 19,000 distinct CDR3 sequences, around 45% seen once, with just under 45% in the top ten. Sequenced material: normal esophageal tissue next to the tumor. The sequence derives from a female donor with esophageal squamous cell carcinoma. The chain combines TRBV30 with TRBJ2-7; TRBD2 matches 7 bases. In DNA, the CDR3 is TGTGCCTGGACCCCCATCCCTAGCGGATCCTACGAGCAGTACTTC. Amino acids: CAWTPIPSGSYEQYF.